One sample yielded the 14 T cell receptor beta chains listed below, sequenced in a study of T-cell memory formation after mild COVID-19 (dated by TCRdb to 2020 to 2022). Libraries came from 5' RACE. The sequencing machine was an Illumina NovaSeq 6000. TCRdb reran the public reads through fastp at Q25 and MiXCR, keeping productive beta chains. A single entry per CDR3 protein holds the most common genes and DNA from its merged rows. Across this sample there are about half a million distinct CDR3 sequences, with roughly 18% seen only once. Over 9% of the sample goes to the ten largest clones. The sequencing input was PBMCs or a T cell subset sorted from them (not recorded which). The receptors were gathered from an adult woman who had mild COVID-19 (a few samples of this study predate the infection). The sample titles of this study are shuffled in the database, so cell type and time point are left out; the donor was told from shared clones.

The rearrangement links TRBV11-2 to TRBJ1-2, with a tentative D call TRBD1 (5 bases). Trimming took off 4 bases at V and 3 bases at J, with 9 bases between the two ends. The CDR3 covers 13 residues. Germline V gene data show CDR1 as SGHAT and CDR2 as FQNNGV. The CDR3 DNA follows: TGTGCCAGCAGCTCGGACATCGACTATGGCTACACCTTC. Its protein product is CASSSDIDYGYTF.

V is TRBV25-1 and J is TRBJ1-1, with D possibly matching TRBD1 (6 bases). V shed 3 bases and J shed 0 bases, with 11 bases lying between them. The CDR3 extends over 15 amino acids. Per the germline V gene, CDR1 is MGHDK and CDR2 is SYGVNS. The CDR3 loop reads CASSDTGSMNTEAFF. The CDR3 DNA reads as TGTGCCAGCAGTGATACAGGGTCCATGAACACTGAAGCTTTCTTT.

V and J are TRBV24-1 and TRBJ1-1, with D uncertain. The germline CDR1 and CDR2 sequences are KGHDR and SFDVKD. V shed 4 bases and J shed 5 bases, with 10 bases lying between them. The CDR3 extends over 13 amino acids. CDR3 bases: TGTGCCACCAGTGACCCACCGCGAACTGAAGCTTTCTTT. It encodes CATSDPPRTEAFF.

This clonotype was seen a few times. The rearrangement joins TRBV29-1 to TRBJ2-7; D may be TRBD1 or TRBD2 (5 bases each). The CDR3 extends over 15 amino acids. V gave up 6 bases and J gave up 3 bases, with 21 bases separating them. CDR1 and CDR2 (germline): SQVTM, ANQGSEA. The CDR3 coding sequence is TGCAGCGTAACCCCGGATCGTGGGGACCGCTACGAGCAGTACTTC. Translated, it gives CSVTPDRGDRYEQYF.

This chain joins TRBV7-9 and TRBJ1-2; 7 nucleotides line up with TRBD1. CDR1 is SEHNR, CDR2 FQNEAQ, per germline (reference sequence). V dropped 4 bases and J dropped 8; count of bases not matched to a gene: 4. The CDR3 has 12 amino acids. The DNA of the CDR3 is TGTGCCAGCAGCTCGACAGGGCAAGGCTACACCTTC. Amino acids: CASSSTGQGYTF.

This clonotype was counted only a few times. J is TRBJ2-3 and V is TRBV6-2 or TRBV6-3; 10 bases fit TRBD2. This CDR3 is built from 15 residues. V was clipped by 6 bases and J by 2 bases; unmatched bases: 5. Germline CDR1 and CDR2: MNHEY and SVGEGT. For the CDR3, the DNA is TGTGCCAGCAGCTTACTAGCGGGAATCACAGATACGCAGTATTTT. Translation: CASSLLAGITDTQYF.

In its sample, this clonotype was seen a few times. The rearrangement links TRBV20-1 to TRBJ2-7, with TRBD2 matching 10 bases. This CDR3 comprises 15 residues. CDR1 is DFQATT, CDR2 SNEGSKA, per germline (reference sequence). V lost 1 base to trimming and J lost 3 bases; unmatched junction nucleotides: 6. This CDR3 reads CSARGTGTSVYEQYF. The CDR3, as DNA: TGCAGTGCTAGAGGCACCGGGACTAGCGTCTACGAGCAGTACTTC.

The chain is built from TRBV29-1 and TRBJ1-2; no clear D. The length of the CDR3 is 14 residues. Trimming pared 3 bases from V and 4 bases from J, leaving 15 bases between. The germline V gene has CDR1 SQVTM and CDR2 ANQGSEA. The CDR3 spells CSVEVRPPLYGYTF. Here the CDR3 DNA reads TGCAGCGTTGAGGTCAGGCCCCCCCTCTATGGCTACACCTTC.

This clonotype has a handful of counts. In DNA, the CDR3 is TGTGCCAGCAGCGCTGCAGGGGGATTCTTATCCTTAGGTGGCTACACCTTC. Translation: CASSAAGGFLSLGGYTF. The V gene is TRBV5-6, the J gene TRBJ1-2, with 7 nucleotides matching TRBD1. Germline V gene lookup returns CDR1 SGHDT and CDR2 YYEEEE. Trimming cost V 4 bases and J 7 bases; bases outside gene matches: 19. This CDR3 contains 17 residues. Full variable domain (remainder filled in from reference TRBV5-6 and TRBJ1-2): DAGVTQSPTHLIKTRGQQVTLRCSPKSGHDTVSWYQQALGQGPQFIFQYYEEEERQRGNFPDRFSGHQFPNYSSELNVNALLLGDSALYLCASSAAGGFLSLGGYTFGSGTRLTVV.

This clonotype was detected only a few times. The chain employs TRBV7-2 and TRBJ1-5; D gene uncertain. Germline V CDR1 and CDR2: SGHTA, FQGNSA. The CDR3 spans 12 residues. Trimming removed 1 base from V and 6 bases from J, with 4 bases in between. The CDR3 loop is CASSLDSQPQHF. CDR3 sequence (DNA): TGTGCCAGCAGCTTAGATAGTCAGCCCCAGCATTTT.

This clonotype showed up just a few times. Here the CDR3 DNA reads TGTGCCACCAGTGATAAACGACAAGCGGGAGATACGCAGTATTTT. This codes for CATSDKRQAGDTQYF. This chain connects TRBV24-1 to TRBJ2-3, with D tentatively TRBD2 (6 bases). The germline CDR1 and CDR2 sequences are KGHDR and SFDVKD. V lost 3 bases and J lost 5, with 14 bases in between. CDR3 size: 15 residues.

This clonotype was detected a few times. In DNA form, the CDR3 reads TGTGCCAGCAGGAAGTTCGAGGGTATCTCTGGGGCCAACGTCCTGACTTTC. It is translated as CASRKFEGISGANVLTF. The genes are TRBV27 and TRBJ2-6, with D perhaps matching TRBD2 (5 bases). Germline V gene sequence: CDR1 MNHEY, CDR2 SMNVEV (reference sequence). This CDR3 contains 17 residues. The V end lost 6 bases, the J end lost 0 bases, and 15 bases lay between the germline ends. Full variable domain (outside the CDR3, taken from reference TRBV27 and TRBJ2-6): EAQVTQNPRYLITVTGKKLTVTCSQNMNHEYMSWYRQDPGLGLRQIYYSMNVEVTDKGDVPEGYKVSRKEKRNFPLILESPSPNQTSLYFCASRKFEGISGANVLTFGAGSRLTVL.

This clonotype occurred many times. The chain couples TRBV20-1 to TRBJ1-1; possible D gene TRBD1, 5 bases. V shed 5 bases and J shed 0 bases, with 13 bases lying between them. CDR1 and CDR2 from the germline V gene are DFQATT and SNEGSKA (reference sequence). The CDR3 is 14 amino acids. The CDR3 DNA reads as TGCAGTGCTCCTAGGACAAGGATGAACACTGAAGCTTTCTTT. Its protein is CSAPRTRMNTEAFF.

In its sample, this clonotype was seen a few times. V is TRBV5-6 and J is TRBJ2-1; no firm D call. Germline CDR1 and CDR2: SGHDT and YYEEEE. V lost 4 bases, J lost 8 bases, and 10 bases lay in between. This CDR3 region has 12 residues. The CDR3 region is CASSTLSHEQFF. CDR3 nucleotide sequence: TGTGCCAGCAGCACGCTCTCGCATGAGCAGTTCTTC.